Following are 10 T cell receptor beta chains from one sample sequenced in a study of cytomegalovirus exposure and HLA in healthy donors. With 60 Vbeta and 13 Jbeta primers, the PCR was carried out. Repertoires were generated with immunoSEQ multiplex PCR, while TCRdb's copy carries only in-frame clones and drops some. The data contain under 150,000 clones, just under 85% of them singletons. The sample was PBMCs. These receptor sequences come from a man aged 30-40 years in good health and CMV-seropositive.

The CDR3 DNA sequence: TGTGCCAGCAGTTCCACAAGTCTGAGGAACACCATATATTTT. It yields the protein CASSSTSLRNTIYF. The chain is built from TRBV6-5 and TRBJ1-3; D not certain. This CDR3 is built from 14 residues. Germline CDR1 is MNHEY and CDR2 is SVGAGI. V lost 4 bases and J 7 bases, leaving 14 bases between the germline ends.

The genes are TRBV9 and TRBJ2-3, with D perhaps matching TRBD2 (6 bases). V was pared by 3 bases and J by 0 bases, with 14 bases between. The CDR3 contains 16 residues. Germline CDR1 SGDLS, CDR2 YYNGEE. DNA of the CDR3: TGTGCCAGCAGCGCCTGGGACTCACTTAGCACAGATACGCAGTATTTT. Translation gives CASSAWDSLSTDTQYF.

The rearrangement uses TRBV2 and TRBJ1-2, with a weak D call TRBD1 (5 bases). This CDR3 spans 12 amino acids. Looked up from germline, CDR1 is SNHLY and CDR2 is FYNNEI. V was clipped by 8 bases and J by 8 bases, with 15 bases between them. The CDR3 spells CASVREVEGYTF. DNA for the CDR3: TGTGCCAGCGTCAGGGAGGTGGAGGGCTACACCTTC.

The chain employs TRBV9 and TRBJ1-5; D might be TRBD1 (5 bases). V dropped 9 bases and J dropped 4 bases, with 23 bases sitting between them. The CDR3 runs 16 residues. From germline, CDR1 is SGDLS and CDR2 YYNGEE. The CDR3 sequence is CANQEVRYRKNQPQHF. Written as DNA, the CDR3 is TGTGCCAACCAGGAAGTGAGGTACAGGAAGAATCAGCCCCAGCATTTT.

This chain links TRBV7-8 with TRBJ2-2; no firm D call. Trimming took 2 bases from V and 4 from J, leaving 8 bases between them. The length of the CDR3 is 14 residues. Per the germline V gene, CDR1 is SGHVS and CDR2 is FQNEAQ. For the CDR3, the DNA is TGTGCCAGCAGCTTAATTGATAGCACCGGGGAGCTGTTTTTT. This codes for CASSLIDSTGELFF. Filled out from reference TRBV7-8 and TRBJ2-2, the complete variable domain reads GAGVSQSPRYKVAKRGQDVALRCDPISGHVSLFWYQQALGQGPEFLTYFQNEAQLDKSGLPSDRFFAERPEGSVSTLKIQRTQQEDSAVYLCASSLIDSTGELFFGEGSRLTVL.

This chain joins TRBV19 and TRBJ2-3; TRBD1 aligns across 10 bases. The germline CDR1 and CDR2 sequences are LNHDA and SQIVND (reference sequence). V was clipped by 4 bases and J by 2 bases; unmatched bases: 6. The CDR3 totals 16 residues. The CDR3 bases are TGTGCCAGTAGTACCGGGACAGGGGTCTACACAGATACGCAGTATTTT. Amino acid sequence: CASSTGTGVYTDTQYF.

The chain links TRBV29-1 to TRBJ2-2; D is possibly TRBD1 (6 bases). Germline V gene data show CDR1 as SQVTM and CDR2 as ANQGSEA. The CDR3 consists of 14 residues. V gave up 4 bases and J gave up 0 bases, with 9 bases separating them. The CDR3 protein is CSVGGGANTGELFF. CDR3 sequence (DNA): TGCAGCGTTGGAGGGGGAGCGAACACCGGGGAGCTGTTTTTT.

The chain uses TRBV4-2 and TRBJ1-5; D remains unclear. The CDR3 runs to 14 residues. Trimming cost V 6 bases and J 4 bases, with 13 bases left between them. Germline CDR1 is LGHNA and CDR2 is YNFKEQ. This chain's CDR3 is CASRPGGGNQPQHF. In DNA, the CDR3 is TGTGCCAGCAGACCAGGAGGCGGGAATCAGCCCCAGCATTTT.

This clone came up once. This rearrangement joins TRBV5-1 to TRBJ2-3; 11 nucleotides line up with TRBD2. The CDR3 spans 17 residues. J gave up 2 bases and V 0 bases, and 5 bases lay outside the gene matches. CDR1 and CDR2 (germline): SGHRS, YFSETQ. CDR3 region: CASSLAGLAVTTDTQYF. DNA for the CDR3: TGCGCCAGCAGCTTGGCGGGACTAGCGGTGACCACAGATACGCAGTATTTT.

The CDR3 coding sequence is TGCGCCAGCAGCTTGGGGGACAGCTTCTCCGAGCAGTACTTC. Its protein product is CASSLGDSFSEQYF. The chain carries TRBV5-1 and TRBJ2-7, with 7 positions matching TRBD1. V lost 0 bases, J lost 6 bases, and 6 bases stayed unmatched. The CDR3 has 14 amino acids. Germline V gives CDR1 SGHRS, CDR2 YFSETQ.